Sequencing of this T cell receptor beta chain was carried out in a study of blood T cell repertoires in COVID-19. Across the whole study: Spain, Italy and the United States supplied samples that represented acute and convalescent COVID-19. Sample material is recorded as cDNA or gDNA derived from T cells, B-cell-depleted T cells, or PBMCs.

Those enrolled in Seattle joined during active infection and were followed longitudinally afterward. Assay: immunoSEQ multiplex PCR; the TCRdb copy retains only in-frame clones and omits some. The sample holds under 350,000 clones; around 90% are singletons and the top ten take approximately 6.8%. J lost 6 bases, V lost 5 bases, and 5 bases had no gene match. Germline assignment: CDR1 SGHDT and CDR2 YYEEEE. The CDR3 has 15 residues. Sequenced material: peripheral blood. The chain links TRBV5-6 to TRBJ2-1; 13 bases fit TRBD2. This clonotype was sampled from a woman between 25 and 40 years old with COVID-19, enrolled during active disease. CDR3 bases: TGTGCCAGCAGTTATGGGACTAGCGGGGCCAATGAGCAGTTCTTC. Its protein product is CASSYGTSGANEQFF.